A selection of T cell receptor beta chains follows, all from one sample in a study of human T cells and chemical hapten exposure. MiXCR, applied by TCRdb to the RACE reads, yields one record per CDR3 protein. The table shows some 360,000 distinct CDR3 sequences, with approximately 5.1% occurring only once. The source was whole blood, collected in connection with sensitization to the hapten diphenylcyclopropenone (DPC). These receptor sequences come from a woman aged 45-59 years with alopecia areata. Some clones in this sample may be carry-over from other donors' samples. The CDR3 runs from the conserved cysteine through the conserved F or W. The D gene is left open where the match is weak. Rows give clone size only sometimes, using once, few, many, or a class for an expanded clone.

clone size	V gene	D gene	J gene	CDR3 protein	CDR3 DNA
-	TRBV6-5	TRBD2	TRBJ2-6	CASSYSGGNSGANVLTF	TGTGCCAGCAGTTACTCGGGAGGGAACTCTGGGGCCAACGTCCTGACTTTC
few	TRBV18	TRBD1	TRBJ2-7	CASSPSSTGANEQYF	TGTGCCAGCTCACCAAGTTCGACAGGGGCCAACGAGCAGTACTTC
many	TRBV24-1	-	TRBJ2-5	CATSPKALGERTQYF	TGTGCCACCAGCCCCAAGGCTCTCGGGGAGAGGACCCAGTACTTC
few	TRBV6-5	TRBD1	TRBJ2-3	CASSTGEPRADTQYF	TGTGCCAGCAGTACAGGGGAACCCCGGGCAGATACGCAGTATTTT
many	TRBV5-1	-	TRBJ2-2	CASSPFPTGELFF	TGCGCCAGCAGTCCGTTCCCCACCGGGGAGCTGTTTTTT
few	TRBV20-1	TRBD2	TRBJ2-3	CSATLGSGATDTQYF	TGCAGTGCTACCCTGGGTAGCGGGGCTACAGATACGCAGTATTTT
-	TRBV7-2	-	TRBJ2-3	CASSFGAVGTDTQYF	TGTGCCAGCAGCTTTGGCGCGGTCGGCACAGATACGCAGTATTTT
few	TRBV6-1	-	TRBJ1-1	CASSFPGGGVNTEAFF	TGTGCCAGCAGTTTCCCTGGGGGGGGGGTGAACACTGAAGCTTTCTTT
-	TRBV29-1	TRBD2	TRBJ2-3	CSVATGGSADTQYF	TGCAGCGTTGCAACGGGAGGGAGTGCAGATACGCAGTATTTT
-	TRBV20-1	TRBD2	TRBJ2-1	CSARDLSGRIHNEQFF	TGCAGTGCTAGAGATTTAAGCGGGAGGATCCACAATGAGCAGTTCTTC
-	TRBV20-1	TRBD1	TRBJ1-6	CSAGQVYDNSPLHF	TGCAGTGCTGGACAGGTTTATGACAATTCACCCCTCCACTTT
many	TRBV3-1	-	TRBJ2-3	CASSQEGGPDTQYF	TGTGCCAGCAGCCAAGAAGGCGGGCCAGATACGCAGTATTTT
many	TRBV5-1	-	TRBJ2-3	CASSPFEGSTDTQYF	TGCGCCAGCAGCCCGTTCGAGGGGTCGACAGATACGCAGTATTTT
-	TRBV4-1	-	TRBJ2-4	CASSQVPQGAKNIQYF	TGCGCCAGCAGCCAAGTCCCCCAGGGGGCCAAAAACATTCAGTACTTC
many	TRBV29-1	TRBD1	TRBJ2-5	CSVEDQGARETQYF	TGCAGCGTTGAAGATCAGGGGGCCCGGGAGACCCAGTACTTC
-	TRBV7-2	TRBD2	TRBJ2-7	CASSLTSGGTYEQYF	TGTGCCAGCAGCCTCACTAGCGGGGGGACCTACGAGCAGTACTTC